The following is a TCR beta chain sequence with its context. Its specificity is not known. The sample is drawn from a study of T cell responses to AZD1222 COVID-19 vaccine. Looking at the study overall: Second-dose schedules of about 4 or about 12 weeks were combined. Findings of the study overall: After two AZD1222 doses, spike-specific TCR breadth and depth rose versus day 0.

Profiling relied on immunoSEQ multiplex PCR, and the TCRdb table lists in-frame clones only, not all of them. Among approximately 160,000 clones listed, around 94% were seen once. The CDR3 is 15 residues long. Germline V gene data show CDR1 as MNHEY and CDR2 as SVGAGI. V trimming: 5 bases; J trimming: 4 bases; junction bases outside the gene matches: 7. The TCR sequence derives from an adult in good health. This sequence joins TRBV6-5 and TRBJ1-4; 7 bases agree with TRBD1. The starting material was peripheral blood, obtained on day 0 of AZD1222 vaccination. Here the CDR3 DNA reads TGTGCCAGCAGTCCCCTAGGGGGCCGTAATGAAAAACTGTTTTTT. It specifies CASSPLGGRNEKLFF.